The entry below describes one T cell receptor beta chain. The authors' processing: Amplification of reference gene primers was used by the study to estimate nucleated cell counts. Only in-frame clones appear in the TCRdb table, and some are missing; sequencing was by immunoSEQ multiplex PCR. V and J calls and clone size follow that table, whereas D and trimming were derived from the DNA. The sample contains some 220,000 clones, roughly 81% of which appear only once. The sample originates from a study of blood T cell repertoires in COVID-19. The CDR3 runs 15 residues. V shed 7 bases, J shed 0 bases, and the junction held 8 bases outside the gene matches. From germline, CDR1 is SQVTM and CDR2 ANQGSEA.

The sequence came from a man aged 45-65 years with acute or convalescent COVID-19. Sample: peripheral blood. This chain links TRBV29-1 with TRBJ1-3; 8 nucleotides agree with TRBD1. Written as DNA, the CDR3 is TGCAGCGGCGGACAGGGCCTAAACTCTGGAAACACCATATATTTT. It codes for CSGGQGLNSGNTIYF.